This T cell receptor (beta chain) was found in a study of vaccination and CD4 T cells after COVID-19. For the study at large: The authors exposed cells to overlapping spike peptides derived from SARS-CoV-2, HCoV-NL63, HCoV-OC43 and HCoV-229E.

Points from the study as a whole: A median of around 86% of reactive clones, in convalescent patients, became evident only post-vaccination. In median terms, SARS-CoV-2-reactive clonotypes went from about 20 to 38, a nonsignificant rise.

Notes on this clonotype: Its antigen is not identified.

The CDR3 is 15 amino acids. V was cut by 2 bases and J by 5 bases, with 10 bases left in between. Looked up from germline, CDR1 is MNHNS and CDR2 is SASEGT. CD4+ T cells that had been cultured provided DNA sequenced with the Oncomine TCR Beta short-read assay. One entry per CDR3 protein results from TCRdb running MiXCR on the PCR reads. The sample records 9,500 to 15,000 distinct CDR3 sequences, 45% to 55% being singletons. Treatment given: roughly ten-day PBMC culture with coronavirus spike peptide pools or control peptides (ViraFEST assay). V is TRBV6-1 and J is TRBJ1-6; D is perhaps TRBD1 (5 bases). Specimen: cultured CD4+ T cells from blood, collected after SARS-CoV-2 vaccination. The receptor's source is a human donor with COVID-19. The CDR3 coding sequence is TGTGCCAGCAGTGAATGGCAGGGTAATAATTCACCCCTCCACTTT. It is translated as CASSEWQGNNSPLHF.